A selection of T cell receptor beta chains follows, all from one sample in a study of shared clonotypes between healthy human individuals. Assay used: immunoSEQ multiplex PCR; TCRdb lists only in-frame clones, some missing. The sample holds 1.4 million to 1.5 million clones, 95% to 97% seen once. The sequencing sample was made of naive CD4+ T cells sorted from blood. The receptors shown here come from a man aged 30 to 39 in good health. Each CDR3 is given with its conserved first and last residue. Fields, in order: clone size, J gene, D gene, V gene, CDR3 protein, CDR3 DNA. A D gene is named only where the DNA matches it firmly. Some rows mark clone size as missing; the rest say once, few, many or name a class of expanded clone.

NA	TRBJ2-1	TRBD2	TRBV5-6	CASSFGLAEDNEQFF	TGTGCCAGCAGCTTTGGACTAGCGGAAGACAATGAGCAGTTCTTC
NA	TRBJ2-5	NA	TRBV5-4	CASRLTGKVVETQYF	TGTGCCAGCAGGCTAACCGGGAAGGTAGTAGAGACCCAGTACTTC
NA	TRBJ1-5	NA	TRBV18	CASSPIPSSYSNQPQHF	TGTGCCAGCTCACCTATCCCGAGCAGTTATAGCAATCAGCCCCAGCATTTT
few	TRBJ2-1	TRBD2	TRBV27	CASSGGGLAGYNEQFF	TGTGCCAGCAGTGGGGGGGGACTAGCGGGCTACAATGAGCAGTTCTTC
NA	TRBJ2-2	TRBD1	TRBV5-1	CASSFETGLFTGELFF	TGCGCCAGCAGCTTTGAGACAGGGCTATTCACCGGGGAGCTGTTTTTT
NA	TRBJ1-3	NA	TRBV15	CATSRAFAAGSGNTIYF	TGTGCCACCAGCAGAGCGTTTGCGGCTGGGTCTGGAAACACCATATATTTT
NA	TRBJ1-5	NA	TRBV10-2	CASSERQLSNQPQHF	TGCGCCAGCAGTGAGAGGCAGCTTAGCAATCAGCCCCAGCATTTT
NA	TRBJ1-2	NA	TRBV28	CASSAKGISANYGYTF	TGTGCCAGCAGCGCAAAAGGGATATCAGCTAACTATGGCTACACCTTC
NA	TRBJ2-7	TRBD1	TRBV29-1	CSVELGQYSYEQYF	TGCAGCGTTGAGCTGGGACAGTACTCCTACGAGCAGTACTTC
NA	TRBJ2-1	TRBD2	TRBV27	CASSPRPLAALYNEQFF	TGTGCCAGCAGTCCCCGACCCCTAGCGGCCCTCTACAATGAGCAGTTCTTC
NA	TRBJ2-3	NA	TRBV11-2	CASYHGLSGTDTQYF	TGTGCCAGCTATCACGGACTCTCGGGCACAGATACGCAGTATTTT
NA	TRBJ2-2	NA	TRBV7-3	CASTRFSSNTGELFF	TGTGCCAGCACCAGGTTCAGCTCAAACACCGGGGAGCTGTTTTTT
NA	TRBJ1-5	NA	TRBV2	CASSELDSDQPQHF	TGTGCCAGCAGTGAACTTGATTCAGATCAGCCCCAGCATTTT
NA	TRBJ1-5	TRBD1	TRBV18	CASSPTRGQLGNQPQHF	TGTGCCAGCTCGCCTACCAGGGGGCAGTTGGGCAATCAGCCCCAGCATTTT
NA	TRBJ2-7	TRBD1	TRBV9	CASSSAGTVSYEQYF	TGTGCCAGCAGCTCCGCCGGGACAGTTTCCTACGAGCAGTACTTC
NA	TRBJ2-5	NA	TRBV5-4	CASSLSGETQYF	TGTGCCAGCAGCTTGTCAGGAGAGACCCAGTACTTC
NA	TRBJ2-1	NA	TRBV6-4	CASSGQGEGGQFF	TGTGCCAGCAGCGGACAAGGCGAGGGGGGGCAGTTCTTC
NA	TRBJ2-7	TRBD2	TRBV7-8	CASSHRTSGSPEQYF	TGTGCCAGCAGCCACAGGACTAGCGGGAGCCCCGAGCAGTACTTC
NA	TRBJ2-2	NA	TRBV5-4	CASSWDGENTGELFF	TGTGCCAGCAGTTGGGACGGCGAAAACACCGGGGAGCTGTTTTTT
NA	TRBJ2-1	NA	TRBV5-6	CASSFNSGSYNEQFF	TGTGCCAGCAGCTTCAATAGCGGATCCTACAATGAGCAGTTCTTC
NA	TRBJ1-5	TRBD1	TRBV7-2	CASSSRQGDQPQHF	TGTGCCAGCAGCAGTCGACAGGGAGATCAGCCCCAGCATTTT
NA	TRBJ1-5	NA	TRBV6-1	CASSEWSLGARRNQPQHF	TGTGCCAGCAGTGAATGGTCTTTGGGGGCAAGGAGGAATCAGCCCCAGCATTTT
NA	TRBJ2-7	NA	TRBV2	CASSDPRLVSSYEQYF	TGTGCCAGCAGTGATCCGAGACTAGTTTCGTCCTACGAGCAGTACTTC
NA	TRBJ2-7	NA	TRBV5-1	CASSLVPFEQYF	TGCGCCAGCAGCTTGGTTCCCTTCGAGCAGTACTTC
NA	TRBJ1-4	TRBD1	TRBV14	CASSHRQGIGNEKLFF	TGTGCCAGCAGCCACAGACAGGGCATCGGTAATGAAAAACTGTTTTTT
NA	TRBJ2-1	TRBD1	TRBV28	CASSPGTVYNEQFF	TGTGCCAGCAGTCCCGGGACAGTATACAATGAGCAGTTCTTC
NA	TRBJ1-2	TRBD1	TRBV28	CASRRDRPLF	TGTGCCAGCAGACGGGACAGGCCACTCTTC
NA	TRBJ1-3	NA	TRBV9	CASSVHSASGNTIYF	TGTGCCAGCAGCGTACATTCGGCCTCTGGAAACACCATATATTTT
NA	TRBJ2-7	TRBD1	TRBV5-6	CASSLNGQGAIIEQYF	TGTGCCAGCAGCTTGAATGGACAGGGGGCCATAATCGAGCAGTACTTC
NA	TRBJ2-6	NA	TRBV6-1	CASSDVYGANVLTF	TGTGCCAGCAGTGATGTGTACGGGGCCAACGTCCTGACTTTC
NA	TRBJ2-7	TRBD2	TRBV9	CASSPGTSGSVLRYEQYF	TGTGCCAGCAGCCCTGGTACTAGCGGGAGCGTCCTCCGCTACGAGCAGTACTTC
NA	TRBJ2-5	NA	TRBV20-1	CSAIAMGTQYF	TGCAGTGCCATAGCAATGGGGACCCAGTACTTC
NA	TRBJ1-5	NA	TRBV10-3	CAISEGGQPQHF	TGTGCCATCAGTGAAGGAGGGCAGCCCCAGCATTTT
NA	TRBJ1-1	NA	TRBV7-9	CASSLSTFRTDTEAFF	TGTGCCAGCAGCTTAAGTACGTTCCGGACGGACACTGAAGCTTTCTTT
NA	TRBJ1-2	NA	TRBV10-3	CAISESGSNYGYTF	TGTGCCATCAGTGAGTCGGGGTCTAACTATGGCTACACCTTC
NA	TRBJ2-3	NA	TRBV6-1	CASSEGLLTDTQYF	TGTGCCAGCAGTGAAGGCCTTCTCACAGATACGCAGTATTTT
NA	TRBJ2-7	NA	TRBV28	CASSLPSYDEQYF	TGTGCCAGCAGTTTACCGTCTTACGACGAGCAGTACTTC
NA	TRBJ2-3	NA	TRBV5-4	CASSQGGGGRSDTQYF	TGTGCCAGCAGCCAAGGGGGGGGAGGGCGGTCAGATACGCAGTATTTT
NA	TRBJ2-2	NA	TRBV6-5	CASTRLDPSGELFF	TGTGCCAGCACCCGACTAGACCCCTCCGGGGAGCTGTTTTTT
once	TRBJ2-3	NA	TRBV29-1	CSSLGAPGTQYF	TGCAGCAGCTTGGGGGCCCCAGGTACGCAGTATTTT
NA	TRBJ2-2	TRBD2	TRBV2	CASSEARSDAGAPFF	TGTGCCAGCAGTGAAGCGCGGAGCGACGCGGGAGCCCCGTTTTTT
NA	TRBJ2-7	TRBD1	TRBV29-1	CSVDGQGLREQYF	TGCAGCGTGGATGGACAGGGACTTCGAGAGCAGTACTTC
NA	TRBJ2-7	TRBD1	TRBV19	CASSAQGTGFEQYF	TGTGCCAGTAGTGCGCAAGGGACAGGGTTCGAGCAGTACTTC
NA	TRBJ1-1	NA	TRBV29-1	CSVQDSLNTEAFF	TGCAGCGTCCAGGACAGCCTGAACACTGAAGCTTTCTTT
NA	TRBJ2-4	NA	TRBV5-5	CASSATVAKNIQYF	TGTGCCAGCAGCGCGACGGTAGCCAAAAACATTCAGTACTTC
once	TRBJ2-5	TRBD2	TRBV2	CASGLEIQETQYF	TGTGCCAGCGGACTAGAGATCCAAGAGACCCAGTACTTC
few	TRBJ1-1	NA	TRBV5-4	CASSLGLNTEAFF	TGTGCCAGCAGCTTGGGGTTGAACACTGAAGCTTTCTTT
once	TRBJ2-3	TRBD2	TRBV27	CASSFSSGRGPDTQYF	TGTGCCAGCAGTTTTTCCAGCGGGAGGGGGCCAGATACGCAGTATTTT